This T cell receptor (beta chain) originates from a study of identical twins (TCRdb year 2016). Study-wide context: The study deep-sequenced TCR alpha and beta repertoires from monozygotic twins, unrelated adults of various ages and cord blood to test whether fetal clonotypes persist. Replicate twin experiments were performed at different times using different library preparation protocols to rule out contamination. The investigation overall reported the following: Excess twin sharing in beta out-of-frame sequences was weaker because fewer shared sequences lowered the signal-to-noise ratio. Compared with coincidental sharing between unrelated individuals, out-of-frame TCR alpha sequences shared between twins had an excess of sequences with low generation probability. Abundant cord blood beta clonotypes carried fewer insertions; young adult naive repertoires showed a weaker similar trend, while memory repertoires showed none. Invariant T cells such as MAIT and iNKT could partly confound zero-insertion analyses, although diverse VJ usage argued against such confounding for most clonotypes. Recombination models systematically underestimated out-of-frame TCR alpha sharing in monozygotic twins but agreed with sharing between unrelated individuals. Because the same donors could not be followed over many years, the conclusions relied on cross-sectional statistical analysis.

Every donor in the study was a healthy Caucasian. Three pairs of female monozygotic twins, all aged about 18 to 30 years, made up the twin cohort. CD4+ and CD8+ T cell populations were isolated with positive isolation kits from Invitrogen. Measured from the cysteine to the phenylalanine, the CDR3 is 17 residues long. Only the CDR3 DNA is retained, 51 bases long and in frame from the first base. V and J are trimmed by 4 bases and 0 bases, and the gene matches miss 5 bases of the junction. CDR1 and CDR2, per the germline V gene, are SGHTA and FQGNSA. Receptors were amplified or captured by 5' RACE. The run used an Illumina HiSeq 2000. Template switching introduced a universal primer binding site; the final cDNA contained a unique molecular identifier, enabling accurate counting of TCR cDNA molecules. Specific primers in the conserved constant-segment region were used to synthesize first-strand cDNA for TCR alpha and beta chains. Each cDNA library was double barcoded, with a SMART-Mk sample barcode plus Illumina barcodes, to control for contamination. TruSeq adapter sequences and Illumina sample barcodes were added in two successive PCR steps. TCR alpha and beta cDNA libraries were sequenced on the Illumina HiSeq platform with custom primers. The published analysis was carried out like this. Unique molecular identifiers were extracted from raw reads with MiGEC, and CDR3 positions were determined with MiXCR. For each individual, recombination models were inferred using an EM algorithm with the repgenHMM and IGoR tools. Shared clonotypes were analyzed with the tcR package in R, and sharing was normalized by the product of cloneset sizes. Out-of-frame nonproductive sequences were analyzed to study raw recombination free of thymic and clonal selection effects. The raw public reads went through TCRdb reprocessing: fastp at Q25, MiXCR clone calling, in-frame beta chains kept. Identical CDR3 proteins give one entry, which carries the most common genes and DNA. The V and J calls follow TCRdb's processing rather than the paper's. Here the sample has approximately 470,000 distinct CDR3 sequences; 14% occur a single time. The ten largest account for about 0.52% of the sample.

About this clonotype: The antigen it recognizes is unknown. Nothing much larger sits one base from this clone, and base qualities are not available.

This sample also appeared in a second study, on yellow fever vaccine responses in identical twins. The second study reports: According to the authors, in identical twins the way T cells responded to vaccination appeared partly convergent and partly personalized. In identical twins, the study followed T cell clones that responded to the vaccine with precision.

Sequencing was done on a sample of CD4+ T cells sorted from blood. The chain was built from TRBV7-2 and TRBJ1-4, and TRBD1 matches 10 of the central bases. The sequence was obtained from a woman aged 18-35 years in good health. This receptor carries the CDR3 CASSSTGTGATNEKLFF. The nucleotide sequence reads TGTGCCAGCAGCTCGACCGGGACAGGGGCAACTAATGAAAAACTGTTTTTT.